This TCR beta chain is from a study of T cell repertoires in cytomegalovirus infection. Turning to this clonotype: The antigen is not known.

With 0 bases clipped from V and 0 bases from J, the junction kept 10 bases outside the gene matches. The V gene's germline CDR1 is LGHNA and CDR2 YNFKEQ. The CDR3 has 18 residues. In TCRdb, the reads were re-called with MiXCR into one record per CDR3 protein. The sample gives some 940,000 distinct CDR3 sequences, roughly 31% of which show up once; around 15% is in the top ten. The chain uses TRBV4-2 and TRBJ1-1; 7 positions match TRBD1. This TCR derives from a human donor in good health (CMV status not recorded). Some clones in this sample may be carry-over from other donors' samples. This specimen consisted of cultured CD8+ T cells from PBMCs, obtained from culture after CMV antigen stimulation. In nucleotides, the CDR3 is TGTGCCAGCAGCCAAGATGGACCGAGGGGGCGCATGAACACTGAAGCTTTCTTT. Its protein is CASSQDGPRGRMNTEAFF.